The T cell receptor (beta chain) described here comes from a study of identifying expanded T cells in peripheral blood. Study outcomes and limitations: Across healthy donors, higher total template counts meant significantly greater approximately 2-week count variance.

A word on this clone: The antigen is undetermined.

Only in-frame clones appear in the TCRdb table, and some are missing; sequencing was by immunoSEQ multiplex PCR. This sample has about 50,000 clones; 82% occur once, and the top ten carry approximately 15%. The J segment lost 3 bases and the V segment lost 2 bases, leaving 5 bases of the junction unmatched. Germline values: CDR1 LGHNA, CDR2 YNFKEQ. CDR3 size: 16 residues. This TCR came from a person aged 18 to 70 in good health. The genes are TRBV4-2 and TRBJ2-1; 9 nucleotides agree with TRBD1. The specimen sequenced was blood. CDR3 loop: CASSQNTGQGYNEQFF. CDR3 in DNA: TGTGCCAGCAGCCAAAACACGGGACAGGGCTACAATGAGCAGTTCTTC.